One sample yielded the 2 T cell receptor beta chains listed below, sequenced in a study of blood T cell repertoires in COVID-19. Only in-frame clones appear in the TCRdb table, and some are missing; sequencing was by immunoSEQ multiplex PCR. The repertoire consists of 55,000 to 65,000 clones, with 78% occurring once and the leading ten covering around 25%. Material: peripheral blood. The receptors come from a human donor in a cohort sampled during active COVID-19.

V and J are TRBV15 and TRBJ1-1; D is unresolved. In germline, CDR1 is LNHNV, CDR2 YYDKDF (reference sequence). V was cut by 5 bases and J by 7 bases, with 17 bases left in between. The CDR3 consists of 14 residues. The CDR3 bases are TGTGCCACCAGCGCGACACCCTCTTCTGGTGAAGCTTTCTTT. Protein sequence: CATSATPSSGEAFF. The full variable domain, rest sourced from reference TRBV15 and TRBJ1-1, is DAMVIQNPRYQVTQFGKPVTLSCSQTLNHNVMYWYQQKSSQAPKLLFHYYDKDFNNEADTPDNFQSRRPNTSFCFLDIRSPGLGDTAMYLCATSATPSSGEAFFGQGTRLTVV.

The J gene is TRBJ2-1, the V gene TRBV24-1; 7 nucleotides agree with TRBD2. Germline CDR1 reads KGHDR; CDR2 reads SFDVKD. Trimming took 4 bases from V and 7 from J; bases not matched to a gene: 15. The CDR3 is 17 amino acids. The CDR3 sequence is CATSDLNPGRGWNEQFF. The CDR3, as DNA: TGTGCCACCAGTGACCTAAACCCAGGGAGGGGTTGGAATGAGCAGTTCTTC.